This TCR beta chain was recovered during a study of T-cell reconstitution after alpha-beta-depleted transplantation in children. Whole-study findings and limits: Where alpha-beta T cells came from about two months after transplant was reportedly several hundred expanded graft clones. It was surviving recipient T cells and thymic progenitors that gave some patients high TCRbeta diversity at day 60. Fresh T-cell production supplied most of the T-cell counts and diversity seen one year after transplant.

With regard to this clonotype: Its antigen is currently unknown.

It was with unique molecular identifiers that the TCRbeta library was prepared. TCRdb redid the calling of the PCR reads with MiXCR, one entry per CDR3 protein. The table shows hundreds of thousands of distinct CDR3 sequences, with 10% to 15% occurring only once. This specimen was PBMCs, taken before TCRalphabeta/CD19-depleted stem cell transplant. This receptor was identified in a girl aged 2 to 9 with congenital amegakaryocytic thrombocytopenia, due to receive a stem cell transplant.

The CDR3 DNA sequence: TGCGCCAGCAGCCCGACACAGGGGGCACACGAGCAGTACTTC. The encoded protein is CASSPTQGAHEQYF. The V and J genes are TRBV5-1 and TRBJ2-7; 9 bases line up with TRBD1. CDR1 is SGHRS, CDR2 YFSETQ, per germline. With 4 bases clipped from V and 5 bases from J, the junction kept 7 bases outside the gene matches. This CDR3 is 14 amino acids long.